This T cell receptor beta chain appears in the sequencing data of a study of blood T cell repertoires in COVID-19. Study details: Collection of acute and convalescent COVID-19 samples took place in the United States, Italy and Spain.

Sequenced by immunoSEQ multiplex PCR; TCRdb stores in-frame clones only, minus some. The sample records about 250,000 clones, around 91% being singletons. V lost 0 bases, J lost 3 bases, and 10 bases lay in between. This CDR3 comprises 14 residues. Looked up from germline, CDR1 is SGHRS and CDR2 is YFSETQ. Cohort allocation depended upon clinical history that participants reported. The count of this clone is one. This TCR came from a woman between 18 and 30 years old who had recovered from COVID-19. Sequencing input: PBMCs or T cells enriched from blood (not recorded which). The chain couples TRBV5-1 to TRBJ2-7, with D maybe TRBD1 (5 bases). The DNA for the CDR3 is TGCGCCAGCAGCTTGGGCCAGGGAATCTACGAGCAGTACTTC. Translation: CASSLGQGIYEQYF.